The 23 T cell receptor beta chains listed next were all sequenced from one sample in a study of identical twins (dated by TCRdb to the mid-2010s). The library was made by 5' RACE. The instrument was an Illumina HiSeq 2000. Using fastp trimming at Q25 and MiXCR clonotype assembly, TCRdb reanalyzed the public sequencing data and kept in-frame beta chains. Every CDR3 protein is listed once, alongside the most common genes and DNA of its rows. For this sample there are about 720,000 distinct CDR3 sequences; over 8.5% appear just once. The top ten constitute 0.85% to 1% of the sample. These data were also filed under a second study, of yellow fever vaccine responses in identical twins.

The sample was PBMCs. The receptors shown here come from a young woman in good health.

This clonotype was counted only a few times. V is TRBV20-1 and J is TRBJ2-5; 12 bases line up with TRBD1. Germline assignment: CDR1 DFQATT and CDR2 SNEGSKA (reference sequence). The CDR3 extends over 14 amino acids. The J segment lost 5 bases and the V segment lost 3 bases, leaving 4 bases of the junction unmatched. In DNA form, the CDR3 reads TGCAGTGCTAGTAGGGACAGGGGGCAGGAGACCCAGTACTTC. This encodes CSASRDRGQETQYF.

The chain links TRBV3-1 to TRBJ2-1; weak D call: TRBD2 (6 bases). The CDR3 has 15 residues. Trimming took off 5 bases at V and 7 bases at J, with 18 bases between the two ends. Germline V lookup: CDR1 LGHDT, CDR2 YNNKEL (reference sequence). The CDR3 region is CASSLRGPPGNEQFF. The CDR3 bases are TGTGCCAGCAGCTTGCGGGGTCCCCCGGGTAATGAGCAGTTCTTC.

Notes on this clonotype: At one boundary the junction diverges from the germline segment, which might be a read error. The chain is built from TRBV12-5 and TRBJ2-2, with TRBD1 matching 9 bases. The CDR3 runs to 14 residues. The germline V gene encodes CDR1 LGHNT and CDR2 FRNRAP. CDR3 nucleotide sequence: TGTTCTAGTGGCCAACAGGGGGCCACCGGGGAGCTGTTTTTT. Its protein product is CSSGQQGATGELFF.

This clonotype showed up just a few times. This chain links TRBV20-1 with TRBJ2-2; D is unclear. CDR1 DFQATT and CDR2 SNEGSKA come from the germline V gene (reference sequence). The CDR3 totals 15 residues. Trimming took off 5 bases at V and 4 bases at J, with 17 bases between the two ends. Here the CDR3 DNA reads TGCAGTGCTCCCTACATCGGAGATAGCACCGGGGAGCTGTTTTTT. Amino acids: CSAPYIGDSTGELFF.

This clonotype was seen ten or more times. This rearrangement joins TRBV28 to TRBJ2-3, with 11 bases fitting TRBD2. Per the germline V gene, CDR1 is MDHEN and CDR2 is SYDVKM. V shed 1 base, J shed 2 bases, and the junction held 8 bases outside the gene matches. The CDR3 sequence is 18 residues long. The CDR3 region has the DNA TGTGCCAGCAGTTTATCGGATCTAGCGGGGGGACTCACAGATACGCAGTATTTT. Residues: CASSLSDLAGGLTDTQYF.

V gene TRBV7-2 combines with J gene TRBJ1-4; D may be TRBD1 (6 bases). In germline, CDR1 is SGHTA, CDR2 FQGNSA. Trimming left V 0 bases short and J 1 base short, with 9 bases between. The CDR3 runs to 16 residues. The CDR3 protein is CASSLAAGVTNEKLFF. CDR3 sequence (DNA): TGTGCCAGCAGCTTAGCGGCAGGGGTAACTAATGAAAAACTGTTTTTT.

This CDR3 is CASSQNVGQCGANVLTF. The DNA for the CDR3 is TGTGCCAGCAGCCAAAATGTAGGACAGTGCGGGGCCAACGTCCTGACTTTC. The chain is built from TRBV3-1 and TRBJ2-6; TRBD1 might be the D (6 bases). This CDR3 region has 17 residues. The V end was cut by 2 bases, the J end by 4 bases, with 15 bases between. The V gene's germline CDR1 is LGHDT and CDR2 YNNKEL (reference sequence).

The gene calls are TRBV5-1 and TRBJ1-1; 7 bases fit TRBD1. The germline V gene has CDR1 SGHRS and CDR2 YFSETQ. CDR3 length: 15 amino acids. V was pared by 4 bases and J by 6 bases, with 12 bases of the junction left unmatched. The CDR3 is CASSKDPGGLAEAFF. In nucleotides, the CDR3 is TGCGCCAGCAGCAAGGACCCAGGGGGTTTGGCTGAAGCTTTCTTT.

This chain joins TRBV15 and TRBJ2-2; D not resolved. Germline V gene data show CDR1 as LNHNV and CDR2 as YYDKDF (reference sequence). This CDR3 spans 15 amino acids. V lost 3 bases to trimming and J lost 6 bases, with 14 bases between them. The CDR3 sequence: CATSRTSGVAGELFF. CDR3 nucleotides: TGTGCCACCAGCAGGACCTCCGGCGTTGCCGGGGAGCTGTTTTTT. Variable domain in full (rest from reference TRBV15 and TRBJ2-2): DAMVIQNPRYQVTQFGKPVTLSCSQTLNHNVMYWYQQKSSQAPKLLFHYYDKDFNNEADTPDNFQSRRPNTSFCFLDIRSPGLGDTAMYLCATSRTSGVAGELFFGEGSRLTVL.

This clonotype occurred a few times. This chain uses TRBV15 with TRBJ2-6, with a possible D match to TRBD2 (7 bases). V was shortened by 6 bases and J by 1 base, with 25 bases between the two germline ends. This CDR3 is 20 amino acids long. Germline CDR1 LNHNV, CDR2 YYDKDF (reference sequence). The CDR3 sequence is CATRGFVGGPFLSGANVLTF. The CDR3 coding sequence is TGTGCCACCAGAGGGTTTGTCGGGGGGCCCTTCCTATCTGGGGCCAACGTCCTGACTTTC.

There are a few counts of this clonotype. CDR3 nucleotide sequence: TGTGCCACCAATAGCGGGGGAGATACGCAGTATTTT. Translated: CATNSGGDTQYF. V usage is TRBV15 and J usage is TRBJ2-3; TRBD2 matches 9 bases. V shed 7 bases, J shed 5 bases, and the junction held 1 base outside the gene matches. CDR1 is LNHNV, CDR2 YYDKDF, per germline (reference sequence). The CDR3 runs 12 residues.

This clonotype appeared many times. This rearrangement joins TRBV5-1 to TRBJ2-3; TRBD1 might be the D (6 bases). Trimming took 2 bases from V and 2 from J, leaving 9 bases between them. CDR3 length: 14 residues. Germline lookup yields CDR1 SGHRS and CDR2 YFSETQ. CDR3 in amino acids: CASSFDRNTDTQYF. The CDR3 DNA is TGCGCCAGCAGCTTCGACAGGAACACAGATACGCAGTATTTT. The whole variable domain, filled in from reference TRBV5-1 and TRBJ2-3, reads KAGVTQTPRYLIKTRGQQVTLSCSPISGHRSVSWYQQTPGQGLQFLFEYFSETQRNKGNFPGRFSGRQFSNSRSEMNVSTLELGDSALYLCASSFDRNTDTQYFGPGTRLTVL.

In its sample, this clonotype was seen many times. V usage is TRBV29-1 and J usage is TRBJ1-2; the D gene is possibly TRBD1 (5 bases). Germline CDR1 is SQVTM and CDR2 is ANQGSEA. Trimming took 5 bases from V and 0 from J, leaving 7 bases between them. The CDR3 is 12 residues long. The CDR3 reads CSVLTANYGYTF. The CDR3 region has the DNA TGCAGCGTTCTGACAGCTAACTATGGCTACACCTTC.

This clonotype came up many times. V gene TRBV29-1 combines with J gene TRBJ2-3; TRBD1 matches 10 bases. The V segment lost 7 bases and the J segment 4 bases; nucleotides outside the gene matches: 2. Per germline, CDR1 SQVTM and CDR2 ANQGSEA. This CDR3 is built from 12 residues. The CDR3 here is CSAGQGPDTQYF. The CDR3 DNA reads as TGCAGCGCGGGACAGGGGCCAGATACGCAGTATTTT.

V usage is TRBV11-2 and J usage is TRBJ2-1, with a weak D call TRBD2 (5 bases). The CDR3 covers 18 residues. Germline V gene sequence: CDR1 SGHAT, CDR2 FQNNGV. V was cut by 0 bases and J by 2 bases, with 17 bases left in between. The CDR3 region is CASSLEWTSNSTYNEQFF. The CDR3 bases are TGTGCCAGCAGCTTAGAATGGACTTCAAATTCTACCTACAATGAGCAGTTCTTC.

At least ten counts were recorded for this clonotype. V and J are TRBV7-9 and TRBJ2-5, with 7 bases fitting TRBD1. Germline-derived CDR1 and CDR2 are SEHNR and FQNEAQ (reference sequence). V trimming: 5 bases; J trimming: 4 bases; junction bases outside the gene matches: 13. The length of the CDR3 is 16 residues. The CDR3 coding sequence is TGTGCCAGCAGCCCACGGGACAGAAGGGTAGGAGAGACCCAGTACTTC. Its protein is CASSPRDRRVGETQYF.

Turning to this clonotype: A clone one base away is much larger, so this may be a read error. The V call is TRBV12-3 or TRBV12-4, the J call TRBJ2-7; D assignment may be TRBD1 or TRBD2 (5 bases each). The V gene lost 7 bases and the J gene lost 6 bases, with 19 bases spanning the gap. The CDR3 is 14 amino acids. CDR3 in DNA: TGTGCCAGCACCTCCGGGGCAGGTTCTTTCGAGCAGTACTTC. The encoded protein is CASTSGAGSFEQYF.

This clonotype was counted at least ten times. The CDR3 sequence is CAMGQGELTGELFF. The DNA for the CDR3 is TGTGCCATGGGACAGGGAGAGTTGACCGGGGAGCTGTTTTTT. V is TRBV10-3 and J is TRBJ2-2, with 9 positions matching TRBD1. Germline CDR1 is ENHRY and CDR2 is SYGVKD. This CDR3 contains 14 residues. J was trimmed by 5 bases and V by 9 bases; bases with no gene match: 7.

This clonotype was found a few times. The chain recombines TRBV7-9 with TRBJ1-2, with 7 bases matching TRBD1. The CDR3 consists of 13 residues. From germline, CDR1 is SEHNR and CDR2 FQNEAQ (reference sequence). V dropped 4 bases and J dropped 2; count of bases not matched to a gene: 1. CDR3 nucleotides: TGTGCCAGCAGCTGGGACAGAAACTATGGCTACACCTTC. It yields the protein CASSWDRNYGYTF. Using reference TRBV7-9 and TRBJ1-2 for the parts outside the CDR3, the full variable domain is DTGVSQNPRHKITKRGQNVTFRCDPISEHNRLYWYRQTLGQGPEFLTYFQNEAQLEKSRLLSDRFSAERPKGSFSTLEIQRTEQGDSAMYLCASSWDRNYGYTFGSGTRLTVV.

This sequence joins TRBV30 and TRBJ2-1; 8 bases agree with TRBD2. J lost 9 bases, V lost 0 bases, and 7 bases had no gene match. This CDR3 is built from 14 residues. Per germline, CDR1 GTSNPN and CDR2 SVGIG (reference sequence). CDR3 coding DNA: TGTGCCTGGAGTGTACGCGGGGGGCCAGGTGAGCAGTTCTTC. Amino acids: CAWSVRGGPGEQFF.

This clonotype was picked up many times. DNA for the CDR3: TGTGCCACCAGTGTTCCTAAGGGGACGGTTCAATTCTTC. As protein: CATSVPKGTVQFF. The J gene is TRBJ2-1, the V gene TRBV24-1; D tentatively reads TRBD1 or TRBD2 (5 bases each). Germline values: CDR1 KGHDR, CDR2 SFDVKD. V was shortened by 5 bases and J by 16 bases, with 20 bases between the two germline ends. The CDR3 spans 13 residues.

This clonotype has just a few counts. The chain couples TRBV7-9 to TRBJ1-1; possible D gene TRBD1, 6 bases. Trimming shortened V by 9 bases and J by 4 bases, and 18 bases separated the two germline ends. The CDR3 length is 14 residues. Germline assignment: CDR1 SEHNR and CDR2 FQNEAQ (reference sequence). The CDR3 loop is CASSGGAGSTEAFF. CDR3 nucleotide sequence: TGTGCCAGTTCTGGGGGGGCTGGGAGCACTGAAGCTTTCTTT.

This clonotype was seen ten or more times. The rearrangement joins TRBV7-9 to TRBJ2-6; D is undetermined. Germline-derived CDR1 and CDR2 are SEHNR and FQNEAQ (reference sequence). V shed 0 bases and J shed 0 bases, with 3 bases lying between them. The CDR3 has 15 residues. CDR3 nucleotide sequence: TGTGCCAGCAGCTTAGCGGCCTCTGGGGCCAACGTCCTGACTTTC. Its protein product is CASSLAASGANVLTF.